This is a list of T cell receptor beta chains from one sample in a study of cytomegalovirus exposure and HLA in healthy donors. Here immunoSEQ multiplex PCR was the method, and the copy in TCRdb shows in-frame clones only, minus some. In the table there are about 91,000 clones, roughly 67% of which are singletons. The sequencing input was PBMCs. Receptor source: a human donor in good health. CDR3s include the opening cysteine and the closing phenylalanine or tryptophan. Each record gives: J gene, clone size, D gene, V gene, CDR3 protein, CDR3 DNA. A D gene is named only where the DNA matches it firmly. Clone size is not always given. Where it is, it says once, few, many or a class for expanded clones.

>TRBJ2-1|NA|TRBD1|TRBV5-1
CASSLGTGYNEQFF
TGCGCCAGCAGCTTGGGGACAGGGTACAATGAGCAGTTCTTC
>TRBJ2-7|few|NA|TRBV5-1
CASSLVGYEQYF
TGCGCCAGCAGCTTGGTCGGCTACGAGCAGTACTTC
>TRBJ2-5|NA|TRBD2|TRBV19
CASSINSGGIQETQYF
TGTGCCAGTAGTATTAACAGCGGGGGGATTCAAGAGACCCAGTACTTC
>TRBJ2-4|NA|NA|TRBV5-8
CASSLGVSTVGNIQYF
TGTGCCAGCAGCTTAGGAGTGTCAACGGTGGGAAACATTCAGTACTTC
>TRBJ1-1|NA|NA|TRBV5-4
CASSLRAGGRTEAFF
TGTGCCAGCAGCTTGAGGGCCGGGGGGCGGACTGAAGCTTTCTTT
>TRBJ2-1|NA|TRBD2|TRBV7-3
CASSFSRGGYNEQFF
TGTGCCAGCAGCTTTTCGCGGGGGGGATACAATGAGCAGTTCTTC
>TRBJ2-7|NA|TRBD2|TRBV11-2
CASSPIAGYEQYF
TGTGCCAGCAGCCCGATAGCGGGGTACGAGCAGTACTTC
>TRBJ1-3|NA|NA|TRBV7-2
CASSRDNGADTIYF
TGTGCCAGCAGCCGGGACAACGGAGCCGACACCATATATTTT
>TRBJ2-7|NA|NA|TRBV2
CASSRGELWVLEQYF
TGTGCCAGCAGTCGTGGGGAGCTGTGGGTCTTGGAGCAGTACTTC
>TRBJ2-7|NA|NA|TRBV30
CAWEARGYEQYF
TGTGCCTGGGAGGCTCGGGGCTACGAGCAGTACTTC
>TRBJ2-5|few|TRBD1|TRBV2
CASSWTGGDLETQYF
TGTGCCAGCAGTTGGACAGGGGGGGATCTGGAGACCCAGTACTTC
>TRBJ1-1|NA|NA|TRBV9
CASSEYTGLNTEAFF
TGTGCCAGCAGCGAGTATACAGGACTGAACACTGAAGCTTTCTTT
>TRBJ1-1|NA|NA|TRBV28
CASSLSGGWREAFF
TGTGCCAGCAGTTTATCGGGTGGTTGGCGCGAAGCTTTCTTT
>TRBJ1-5|NA|NA|TRBV6-4
CASSTGPNQPQHF
TGTGCCAGCAGTACAGGGCCGAATCAGCCCCAGCATTTT
>TRBJ2-5|NA|NA|TRBV11-3
CASSSDRRVGTQYF
TGTGCCAGCAGCTCTGACAGGCGAGTAGGGACCCAGTACTTC
>TRBJ1-6|NA|NA|TRBV7-8
CASSPDSWNSPLHF
TGTGCCAGCAGCCCGGACAGTTGGAATTCACCCCTCCACTTT
>TRBJ2-1|NA|NA|TRBV11-2
CASRQGGTGINEQFF
TGTGCCAGCAGGCAGGGGGGGACAGGTATCAATGAGCAGTTCTTC
>TRBJ1-6|once|TRBD1|TRBV5-4
CASSPGQGALGPSPLHF
TGTGCCAGCAGCCCGGGACAGGGGGCGCTCGGACCTTCACCCCTCCACTTT
>TRBJ2-3|NA|TRBD2|TRBV6-1
CASSEAAGGPDTQYF
TGTGCCAGCAGTGAAGCAGCGGGGGGGCCAGATACGCAGTATTTT
>TRBJ1-2|NA|NA|TRBV29-1
CSVVGIQGRNGYTF
TGCAGCGTTGTCGGTATCCAGGGGAGAAATGGCTACACCTTC
>TRBJ1-2|NA|NA|TRBV11-2
CASSLVTVGYTF
TGTGCCAGCAGCTTAGTAACGGTTGGCTACACCTTC
>TRBJ2-5|NA|TRBD1|TRBV5-1
CASGGQSPQETQYF
TGCGCCAGCGGGGGACAGAGTCCCCAAGAGACCCAGTACTTC
>TRBJ1-2|NA|TRBD1|TRBV14
CASSQDWRQGAGGYTF
TGTGCCAGCAGCCAAGATTGGCGACAGGGGGCGGGAGGCTACACCTTC
>TRBJ2-5|NA|TRBD2|TRBV2
CASIGGGGQETQYF
TGTGCCAGCATTGGCGGGGGGGGACAAGAGACCCAGTACTTC
>TRBJ1-6|NA|NA|TRBV19
CASSIGQNGLMGSPLHF
TGTGCCAGTAGTATCGGACAGAACGGTCTCATGGGTTCACCCCTCCACTTT
>TRBJ1-1|NA|NA|TRBV4-2
CASSQAGDNTEAFF
TGTGCCAGCAGCCAAGCAGGGGACAACACTGAAGCTTTCTTT
>TRBJ2-7|NA|NA|TRBV5-1
CASRGTGNYEQYF
TGCGCCAGCAGAGGAACGGGGAACTACGAGCAGTACTTC
>TRBJ2-7|NA|NA|TRBV7-9
CASSYPSSPTKQYF
TGTGCCAGCAGCTACCCATCATCCCCTACGAAGCAGTACTTC
>TRBJ1-4|NA|TRBD1|TRBV7-2
CASSVGTGSYNEKLFF
TGTGCCAGCAGCGTCGGGACAGGGTCTTACAATGAAAAACTGTTTTTT
>TRBJ2-5|NA|TRBD1|TRBV7-3
CASSLRPGQGNQETQYF
TGTGCCAGCAGCTTAAGACCGGGACAGGGGAACCAAGAGACCCAGTACTTC
>TRBJ1-2|once|NA|TRBV6-5
CASRRPDRPDGYTF
TGTGCCAGCAGACGCCCCGACAGGCCAGATGGCTACACCTTC
>TRBJ1-6|NA|TRBD1|TRBV9
CASREGQSNSPLHF
TGTGCCAGCAGAGAGGGACAGAGTAATTCACCCCTCCACTTT
>TRBJ2-3|NA|NA|TRBV11-2
CASSPEGYTQYF
TGTGCCAGCAGCCCGGAGGGGTATACGCAGTATTTT
>TRBJ1-1|few|NA|TRBV11-3
CASSVRGMNTEAFF
TGTGCCAGCAGCGTCAGGGGAATGAACACTGAAGCTTTCTTT
>TRBJ1-5|few|NA|TRBV18
CASSLPGTLSNQPQHF
TGTGCCAGCTCACTTCCCGGGACACTAAGCAATCAGCCCCAGCATTTT
>TRBJ1-2|NA|NA|TRBV4-3
CASSQDTGTHYGYTF
TGCGCCAGCAGCCAAGACACAGGGACCCACTATGGCTACACCTTC
>TRBJ1-1|NA|NA|TRBV7-9
CASSGKNTEAFF
TGTGCCAGCAGTGGCAAGAACACTGAAGCTTTCTTT
>TRBJ1-1|once|NA|TRBV11-2
CASSPVGGRRVSPEAFF
TGTGCCAGCAGCCCAGTCGGGGGGCGCCGGGTCAGCCCTGAAGCTTTCTTT
>TRBJ2-7|NA|NA|TRBV6-6
CASSYGQYEQYF
TGTGCCAGCAGTTACGGACAATACGAGCAGTACTTC
>TRBJ1-2|few|NA|TRBV7-2
CASSLDSSNYGYTF
TGTGCCAGCAGCTTAGACAGTTCTAACTATGGCTACACCTTC
>TRBJ2-7|once|NA|TRBV7-9
CASSLDRVGDEQYF
TGTGCCAGCAGCTTAGACAGGGTTGGGGACGAGCAGTACTTC
>TRBJ2-4|NA|TRBD1|TRBV5-6
CASSLDRDSKNIQYF
TGTGCCAGCAGCTTAGACCGGGACAGTAAAAACATTCAGTACTTC
>TRBJ2-3|few|NA|TRBV7-8
CASSSTRLPDEQYF
TGTGCCAGCAGTTCCACTCGCCTTCCTGATGAGCAGTATTTT
>TRBJ1-5|NA|NA|TRBV30
CAWSVGTGDNQPQHF
TGTGCCTGGAGTGTAGGCACAGGAGACAATCAGCCCCAGCATTTT
>TRBJ1-2|once|TRBD1|TRBV4-2
CASSQDLMDRGNYGYTF
TGTGCCAGCAGCCAAGATTTGATGGACAGGGGAAACTATGGCTACACCTTC
>TRBJ2-3|NA|TRBD2|TRBV5-1
CASSLGGGASTDTQYF
TGCGCCAGCAGCTTGGGCGGGGGGGCGAGCACAGATACGCAGTATTTT
>TRBJ1-1|NA|TRBD1|TRBV19
CASSTPQGRSTEAFF
TGTGCCAGTAGTACACCACAGGGGAGGAGTACTGAAGCTTTCTTT
>TRBJ2-2|NA|NA|TRBV18
CASSPWDHPRGANTGELFF
TGTGCCAGCTCACCATGGGACCACCCCAGGGGTGCGAACACCGGGGAGCTGTTTTTT
>TRBJ1-2|NA|NA|TRBV27
CASTTGGGAYGYTF
TGTGCCAGCACCACCGGGGGGGGCGCCTATGGCTACACCTTC
>TRBJ1-1|NA|NA|TRBV9
CASSAPERGSTEAFF
TGTGCCAGCAGCGCCCCGGAGAGGGGGAGTACTGAAGCTTTCTTT
>TRBJ2-2|once|TRBD1|TRBV6-6
CASRDGGAGGTGELFF
TGTGCCAGCAGGGATGGTGGGGCAGGGGGAACCGGGGAGCTGTTTTTT
>TRBJ2-2|NA|TRBD1|TRBV5-4
CASSFPGQGNTGELFF
TGTGCCAGCAGCTTTCCAGGACAGGGTAACACCGGGGAGCTGTTTTTT
>TRBJ2-2|NA|NA|TRBV30
CAWSPTRRGNTGELFF
TGTGCCTGGAGCCCGACCCGGCGGGGGAACACCGGGGAGCTGTTTTTT
>TRBJ1-4|NA|TRBD1|TRBV15
CATSRGQGTYEKLFF
TGTGCCACCAGCAGGGGACAGGGAACTTACGAAAAACTGTTTTTT
>TRBJ1-5|NA|NA|TRBV6-6
CASSYEGEWDQPQHF
TGTGCCAGCAGTTATGAGGGGGAGTGGGATCAGCCCCAGCATTTT